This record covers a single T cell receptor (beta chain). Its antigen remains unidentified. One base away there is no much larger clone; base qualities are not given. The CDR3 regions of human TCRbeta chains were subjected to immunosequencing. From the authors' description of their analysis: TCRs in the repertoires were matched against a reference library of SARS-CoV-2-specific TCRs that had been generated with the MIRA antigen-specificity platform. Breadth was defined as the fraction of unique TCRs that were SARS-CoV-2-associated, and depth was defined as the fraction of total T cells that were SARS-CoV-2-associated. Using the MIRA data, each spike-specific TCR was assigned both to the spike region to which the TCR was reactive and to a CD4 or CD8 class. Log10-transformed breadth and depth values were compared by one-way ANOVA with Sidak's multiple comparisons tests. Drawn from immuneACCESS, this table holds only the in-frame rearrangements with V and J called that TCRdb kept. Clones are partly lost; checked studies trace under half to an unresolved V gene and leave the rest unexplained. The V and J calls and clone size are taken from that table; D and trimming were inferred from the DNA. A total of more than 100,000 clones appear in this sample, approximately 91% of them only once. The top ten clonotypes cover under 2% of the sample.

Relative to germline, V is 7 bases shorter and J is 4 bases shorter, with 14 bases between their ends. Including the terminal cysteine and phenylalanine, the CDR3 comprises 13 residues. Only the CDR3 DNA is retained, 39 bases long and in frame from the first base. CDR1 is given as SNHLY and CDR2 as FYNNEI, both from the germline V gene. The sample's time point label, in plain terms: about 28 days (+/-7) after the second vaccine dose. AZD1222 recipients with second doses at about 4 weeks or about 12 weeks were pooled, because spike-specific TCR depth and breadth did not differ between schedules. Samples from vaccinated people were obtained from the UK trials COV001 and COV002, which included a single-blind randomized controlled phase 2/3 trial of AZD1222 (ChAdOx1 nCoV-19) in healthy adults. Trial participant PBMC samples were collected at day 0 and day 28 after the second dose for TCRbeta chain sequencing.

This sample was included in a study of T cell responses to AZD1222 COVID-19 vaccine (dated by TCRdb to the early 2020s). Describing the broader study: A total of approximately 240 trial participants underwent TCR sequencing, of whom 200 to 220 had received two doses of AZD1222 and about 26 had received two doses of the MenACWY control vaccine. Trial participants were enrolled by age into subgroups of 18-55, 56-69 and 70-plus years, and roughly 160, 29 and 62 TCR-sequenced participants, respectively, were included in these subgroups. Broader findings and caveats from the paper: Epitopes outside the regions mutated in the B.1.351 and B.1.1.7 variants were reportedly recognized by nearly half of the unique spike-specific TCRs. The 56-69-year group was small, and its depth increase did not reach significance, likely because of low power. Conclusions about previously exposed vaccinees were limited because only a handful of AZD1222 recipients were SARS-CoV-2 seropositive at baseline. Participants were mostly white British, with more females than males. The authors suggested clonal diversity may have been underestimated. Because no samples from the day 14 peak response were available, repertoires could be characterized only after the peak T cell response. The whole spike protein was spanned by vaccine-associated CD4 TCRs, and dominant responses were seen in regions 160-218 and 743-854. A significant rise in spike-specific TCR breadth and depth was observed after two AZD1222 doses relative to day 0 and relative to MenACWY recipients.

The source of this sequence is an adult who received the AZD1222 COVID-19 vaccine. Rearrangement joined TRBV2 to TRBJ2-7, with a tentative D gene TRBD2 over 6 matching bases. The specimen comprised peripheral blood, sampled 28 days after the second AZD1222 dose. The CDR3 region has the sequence CASNGVGTYEQYF. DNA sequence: TGTGCCAGCAATGGGGTAGGGACTTACGAGCAGTACTTC.